The 20 T cell receptor beta chains reported below all come from one sample, sequenced in a study of CD8 T cells in ankylosing spondylitis. Study-wide results and caveats: Several highly homologous variants formed a TCR beta motif that appeared characteristic of ankylosing spondylitis blood.

No antigen has been identified for these receptors. Each CDR3 protein gets one entry after TCRdb re-called the 5' RACE reads with MiXCR. The sample holds roughly 220,000 distinct CDR3 sequences, 18% seen once. Specimen: blood, either unsorted or a sorted T cell fraction (not recorded which). The receptors come from a male donor with ankylosing spondylitis.

The rearrangement joins TRBV7-2 to TRBJ2-2; D not resolved. This CDR3 is built from 14 residues. V was clipped by 1 base and J by 8 bases, with 11 bases between them. Germline V gene sequence: CDR1 SGHTA, CDR2 FQGNSA. The DNA of the CDR3 is TGTGCCAGCAGCTTAGTCGAAATGGGGGGGGAGCTGTTTTTT. Amino acids: CASSLVEMGGELFF. Looking up the rest from reference TRBV7-2 and TRBJ2-2 gives the full variable domain: GAGVSQSPSNKVTEKGKDVELRCDPISGHTALYWYRQSLGQGLEFLIYFQGNSAPDKSGLPSDRFSAERTGGSVSTLTIQRTQQEDSAVYLCASSLVEMGGELFFGEGSRLTVL.

This clonotype came up a few times. The rearrangement joins TRBV14 to TRBJ1-4; D possibly corresponds to TRBD1 (6 bases). The CDR3 contains 16 residues. Trimming removed 0 bases at V and 7 bases at J, with 15 bases between. CDR1 is SGHDN and CDR2 is FVKESK in the germline V gene. The CDR3 DNA reads as TGTGCCAGCAGCCAAGAACTGGCAGGGGCGGGTGAAAAACTGTTTTTT. This codes for CASSQELAGAGEKLFF. Filled out from reference TRBV14 and TRBJ1-4, the complete variable domain reads EAGVTQFPSHSVIEKGQTVTLRCDPISGHDNLYWYRRVMGKEIKFLLHFVKESKQDESGMPNNRFLAERTGGTYSTLKVQPAELEDSGVYFCASSQELAGAGEKLFFGSGTQLSVL.

The chain has TRBV2 and TRBJ2-7; the match to TRBD1 covers 7 bases. The V and J ends lost 6 bases and 0 bases, in that order; junction bases with no gene match: 5. The CDR3 runs 14 residues. Germline values: CDR1 SNHLY, CDR2 FYNNEI. CDR3 region: CASRGTASSYEQYF. The CDR3 coding sequence is TGTGCCAGCAGGGGGACAGCCAGCTCCTACGAGCAGTACTTC.

The chain links TRBV6-5 to TRBJ2-3; 8 bases are shared with TRBD2. Germline CDR1 and CDR2: MNHEY and SVGAGI. The junction had 7 bases not matched to a gene; V was cut back by 4 bases and J by 1 base. The CDR3 is 16 residues long. This CDR3 is CASSFELSGGTDTQYF. The CDR3 DNA sequence: TGTGCCAGCAGTTTCGAACTTAGCGGGGGCACAGATACGCAGTATTTT.

The chain couples TRBV12-3 or TRBV12-4 to TRBJ2-1, with D possibly being TRBD2 (5 bases). Trimming stripped 2 bases from V and 0 bases from J, with 8 bases between. The CDR3 covers 15 residues. The CDR3 nucleotides read TGTGCCAGCAGTTTAAAGGCGGGCTCCTACAATGAGCAGTTCTTC. Translating it yields CASSLKAGSYNEQFF.

There are many counts of this clonotype. The rearrangement uses TRBV4-1 and TRBJ2-5; 7 bases fit TRBD1. The V and J ends lost 3 bases and 5 bases, in that order; junction bases with no gene match: 9. The V gene's germline CDR1 is MGHRA and CDR2 YSYEKL. The CDR3 runs to 15 residues. The chain's CDR3 is CASSQIDRAEETQYF. CDR3 nucleotide sequence: TGCGCCAGCAGCCAGATAGACAGGGCTGAGGAGACCCAGTACTTC.

The V gene is TRBV6-2 or TRBV6-3, the J gene TRBJ2-5; unclear D gene. V was clipped by 7 bases and J by 0 bases, with 9 bases between them. This CDR3 has 13 amino acids. CDR1 MNHEY and CDR2 SVGEGT come from the germline V gene. CDR3: CASNEEYQETQYF. The CDR3 DNA reads TGTGCCAGCAATGAGGAGTACCAAGAGACCCAGTACTTC.

This chain uses TRBV4-1 with TRBJ2-1, with D tentatively TRBD1 or TRBD2 (5 bases each). V lost 6 bases to trimming and J lost 4 bases, with 10 bases between them. The CDR3 is 13 residues long. Germline loops: CDR1 MGHRA, CDR2 YSYEKL. The DNA of the CDR3 is TGCGCCAGCAGTCGTGGGGGATACAATGAGCAGTTCTTC. Its protein is CASSRGGYNEQFF.

For the CDR3, the DNA is TGCGCCAGCGTCTGGTCTGGCAATCAGCCCCAGCATTTT. It encodes CASVWSGNQPQHF. The V call is TRBV5-1, the J call TRBJ1-5; no clear D gene. The CDR3 has 13 amino acids. Trimming took 7 bases from V and 2 from J, leaving 10 bases between them. Per germline, CDR1 SGHRS and CDR2 YFSETQ.

The chain employs TRBV7-9 and TRBJ2-5, with D hard to call. Trimming shortened V by 5 bases and J by 2 bases, and 21 bases separated the two germline ends. Germline-derived CDR1 and CDR2 are SEHNR and FQNEAQ (reference sequence). The length of the CDR3 is 17 residues. Here the CDR3 reads CASSPLGSQSIQETQYF. CDR3 nucleotides: TGTGCCAGCAGCCCGTTGGGGTCCCAGAGTATACAAGAGACCCAGTACTTC.

In its sample, this clonotype was seen many times. The chain carries TRBV9 and TRBJ2-1; D unclear. The CDR3 has 12 amino acids. Between the trimmed V and J ends, which lost 0 bases and 7 bases, there was a span of 5 bases. Looked up from germline, CDR1 is SGDLS and CDR2 is YYNGEE. The CDR3 spells CASSVVMNEQFF. As DNA, the CDR3 is TGTGCCAGCAGCGTAGTGATGAATGAGCAGTTCTTC.

The rearrangement uses TRBV12-3 or TRBV12-4 and TRBJ2-2, with 9 bases that match TRBD1. V lost 5 bases, J lost 5 bases, and 3 bases stayed unmatched. CDR3 length: 14 amino acids. The CDR3 bases are TGTGCCAGCAGTGAGACAGGGGGTACCGGGGAGCTGTTTTTT. It codes for CASSETGGTGELFF.

This clonotype has a handful of counts. The chain recombines TRBV27 with TRBJ1-4; D is unclear. Deletions cut 5 bases from V and 8 bases from J, with 12 bases between. Germline values: CDR1 MNHEY, CDR2 SMNVEV (reference sequence). The CDR3 totals 13 residues. CDR3 sequence: CASSPPLREKLFF. For the CDR3, the DNA is TGTGCCAGCAGTCCCCCCTTGAGGGAAAAACTGTTTTTT.

This clonotype has only a few counts. CDR3 bases: TGTGCCAGCAGCTTCCTAGGAGCCCCACCAAAAGAAGATGGCTACACCTTC. Its protein product is CASSFLGAPPKEDGYTF. The chain couples TRBV28 to TRBJ1-2; no definite D call. CDR3 length: 17 amino acids. Germline lookup yields CDR1 MDHEN and CDR2 SYDVKM. Trimming removed 6 bases from V and 6 bases from J, with 26 bases in between.

The chain couples TRBV7-9 to TRBJ2-2; a possible D gene is TRBD2 (5 bases). Trimming took 5 bases from V and 1 from J, leaving 11 bases between them. CDR1 is SEHNR, CDR2 FQNEAQ, per germline (reference sequence). There are 15 residues in the CDR3. The CDR3 DNA reads as TGTGCCAGCAGCCCCCCCGCGGGGAACACCGGGGAGCTGTTTTTT. Translated: CASSPPAGNTGELFF. Based on the CDR3 plus reference TRBV7-9 and TRBJ2-2, the full variable domain is DTGVSQNPRHKITKRGQNVTFRCDPISEHNRLYWYRQTLGQGPEFLTYFQNEAQLEKSRLLSDRFSAERPKGSFSTLEIQRTEQGDSAMYLCASSPPAGNTGELFFGEGSRLTVL.

This rearrangement joins TRBV20-1 to TRBJ2-7; a possible D gene is TRBD1 (6 bases). The CDR3 is made up of 15 amino acids. The germline V gene has CDR1 DFQATT and CDR2 SNEGSKA (reference sequence). V was shortened by 2 bases and J by 3 bases, with 17 bases between the two germline ends. In nucleotides, the CDR3 is TGCAGTGCTAGAACCCAAGGGGGACCAAGCTACGAGCAGTACTTC. Translated, it gives CSARTQGGPSYEQYF.

This rearrangement joins TRBV7-9 to TRBJ2-7, with unresolved D. This CDR3 contains 15 residues. The ends were cut back, 0 bases at V and 3 bases at J, with 12 bases in the middle. Germline V gene lookup returns CDR1 SEHNR and CDR2 FQNEAQ (reference sequence). The CDR3 protein is CASSLARTDGYEQYF. CDR3 in DNA: TGTGCCAGCAGCTTAGCTCGAACTGACGGCTACGAGCAGTACTTC.

V usage is TRBV3-1 and J usage is TRBJ2-5, with D hard to call. The CDR3 covers 9 residues. With 9 bases removed from V and 2 bases from J, the gap between germline ends came to 1 base. Looked up from germline, CDR1 is LGHDT and CDR2 is YNNKEL (reference sequence). The CDR3 DNA sequence: TGTGCCAGTCAAGAGACCCAGTACTTC. This encodes CASQETQYF.

In its sample, this clonotype was seen a few times. The CDR3 sequence: CSVRLPNTGELFF. The CDR3 DNA sequence: TGCAGCGTCAGGCTACCGAACACCGGGGAGCTGTTTTTT. The chain carries TRBV29-1 and TRBJ2-2; D gene unclear. This CDR3 is 13 amino acids long. CDR1 and CDR2 from the germline V gene are SQVTM and ANQGSEA. V was pared by 6 bases and J by 0 bases, with 8 bases between.

The chain combines TRBV6-1 with TRBJ2-3; 11 bases agree with TRBD2. This CDR3 spans 15 amino acids. The J segment lost 4 bases and the V segment lost 6 bases, leaving 6 bases of the junction unmatched. Germline CDR1 reads MNHNS; CDR2 reads SASEGT. CDR3 DNA: TGTGCCAGCAGCCTACTAGCGGGAGCCTCAGATACGCAGTATTTT. This gives the protein CASSLLAGASDTQYF.